Listed below are T cell receptor beta chains from one sample, sequenced in a study of control samples from healthy donors and cancer patients. Sequenced by immunoSEQ multiplex PCR; TCRdb stores in-frame clones only, minus some. This sample yields roughly 120,000 clones, of which around 89% are seen a single time; approximately 37% belongs to the top ten. The sample taken for sequencing was blood. All receptors derive from a man aged 50 to 60 in good health. CDR3s include the opening cysteine and the closing phenylalanine or tryptophan. The D gene is left open where the match is weak. For some rows the clone size is stated as once, few or many, or as a class when expanded; others skip it.

TRBV18	-	-	TRBJ1-2	TGTGCCAGCTCACCTTCGGCCATCTATGGCTACACCTTC	CASSPSAIYGYTF
TRBV6-1	-	-	TRBJ1-2	TGTGCCAGCAGTGAATCTGTACAGTATGGCTACACCTTC	CASSESVQYGYTF
TRBV6-1	once	-	TRBJ2-7	TGTGCCAGTACCAGGGGCAGGGACGAGCAGTACTTC	CASTRGRDEQYF
TRBV5-1	-	-	TRBJ2-3	TGCGCCAGCAGCTCCGGGGCGACCACAGATACGCAGTATTTT	CASSSGATTDTQYF
TRBV7-9	-	-	TRBJ1-2	TGTGCCAGCCAGATCGACGGAGGGAACTATGGCTACACCTTC	CASQIDGGNYGYTF
TRBV18	-	TRBD1	TRBJ2-4	TGTGCCAGCTCAACACCCGGGACAGGGAAAAACATTCAGTACTTC	CASSTPGTGKNIQYF
TRBV7-7	-	TRBD1	TRBJ1-3	TGTGCCAGCAGCTTAGGACAGGGCCAAGGAAACACCATATATTTT	CASSLGQGQGNTIYF
TRBV19	-	TRBD1	TRBJ2-7	TGTGCCAGTAGCAGGCGCCGGGACAGAGCCCCCTACGAGCAGTACTTC	CASSRRRDRAPYEQYF
TRBV7-9	many	-	TRBJ1-6	TGTGCCAGCAGCTTAGAACTCTTGGCACCCCTCCACTTT	CASSLELLAPLHF
TRBV6-5	-	-	TRBJ2-1	TGTGCCAGCACCAGGACGGGAAGCTCCTACAATGAGCAGTTCTTC	CASTRTGSSYNEQFF
TRBV9	-	-	TRBJ2-1	TGTGCCAGCAGCGTCCCGAACGGGGTTTACAATGAGCAGTTCTTC	CASSVPNGVYNEQFF
TRBV30	-	TRBD1	TRBJ2-5	TGTGCCTGGGAGACAGGGGGAGAGACCCAGTACTTC	CAWETGGETQYF
TRBV3-1/TRBV3-2	-	TRBD2	TRBJ2-7	TGTGCCAGCAGTCAGCAGGGAGGGAGGGACGAGCAGTACTTC	CASSQQGGRDEQYF
TRBV19	-	-	TRBJ1-1	TGTGCCAGTAGTATAAATTCGGCCCCGAACACTGAAGCTTTCTTT	CASSINSAPNTEAFF
TRBV4-3	-	TRBD2	TRBJ2-2	TGCGCCAGCAGCCAAGGACTAGCGGGGTCGAACACCGGGGAGCTGTTTTTT	CASSQGLAGSNTGELFF
TRBV2	-	TRBD1	TRBJ1-1	TGTGCCAGCAGTGAGGCCGGGACAGGGTATACTGAAGCTTTCTTT	CASSEAGTGYTEAFF
TRBV7-9	-	-	TRBJ1-2	TGTGCCAGCAGCCGCGCGACAGTTTCCTATGGCTACACCTTC	CASSRATVSYGYTF
TRBV19	-	TRBD1	TRBJ1-1	TGTGCCAGTACTGAGGGGGACAGGGGGAACACTGAAGCTTTCTTT	CASTEGDRGNTEAFF
TRBV25-1	-	-	TRBJ2-3	TGTGCCAGCAGTGAATTAGCCAGAAACGCAGATACGCAGTATTTT	CASSELARNADTQYF
TRBV4-1	-	-	TRBJ2-3	TGCGCCAGCAGCCAAGATGTGGCTCTCCGCACAGATACGCAGTATTTT	CASSQDVALRTDTQYF
TRBV7-9	-	TRBD2	TRBJ2-5	TGTGCCATCAAACCAGCGGGGCTCCAAGAGACCCAGTACTTC	CAIKPAGLQETQYF
TRBV6-6	-	TRBD1	TRBJ1-6	TGTGCCAGCAGTCGCTCAGACAGGGGTTACTCCTATAATTCACCCCTCCACTTT	CASSRSDRGYSYNSPLHF
TRBV7-2	-	TRBD2	TRBJ2-7	TGTGCCAGCAGCTCCCCGGGACTAACCTACGAGCAGTACTTC	CASSSPGLTYEQYF
TRBV10-2	-	-	TRBJ2-7	TGCGCCAGCAGTGAAGATAGAGGGGGCTCCTACGAGCAGTACTTC	CASSEDRGGSYEQYF
TRBV27	-	-	TRBJ2-6	TGTGCCAGCAGTTTAAACCCACTCTCTGGGGCCAACGTCCTGACTTTC	CASSLNPLSGANVLTF
TRBV5-6	-	TRBD2	TRBJ2-3	TGTGCCAGCAGAAGGATCGGGACTAGCGGCACAGATACGCAGTATTTT	CASRRIGTSGTDTQYF
TRBV14	once	-	TRBJ1-6	TGTGCCAGCAGCCAAGATCTTGGGACGGAGAATTCACCCCTCCACTTT	CASSQDLGTENSPLHF
TRBV12-3/TRBV12-4	-	-	TRBJ1-2	TGTGCCAGCAGTTTCCGGTCCCCCAATGGCTACACCTTC	CASSFRSPNGYTF
TRBV2	-	TRBD2	TRBJ2-5	TGTGCCAGCAGTGAAGGACTAGCGGGGGGGCCTCGAGAGACCCAGTACTTC	CASSEGLAGGPRETQYF
TRBV15	many	-	TRBJ2-1	TGTGCCACCAGCAGAGATCGGGTGGGGCGGACCTACAATGAGCAGTTCTTC	CATSRDRVGRTYNEQFF
TRBV18	-	-	TRBJ1-5	TGTGCCAGCTCACCGGGGGGGGCCGATCAGCCCCAGCATTTT	CASSPGGADQPQHF
TRBV4-3	-	TRBD1	TRBJ1-1	TGCGCCAGCAGCCAAGAGGGACAGGGGGCGGCTGAAGCTTTCTTT	CASSQEGQGAAEAFF
TRBV4-3	-	-	TRBJ1-6	TGCGCCAGCAGCCAAGCAAGTTATAATTCACCCCTCCACTTT	CASSQASYNSPLHF
TRBV6-5	once	-	TRBJ2-7	TGTGCCAGCAGCCAGAGGGGGTTCTACGAGCAGTACTTC	CASSQRGFYEQYF
TRBV15	-	-	TRBJ2-3	TGTGCCACCAGCAGATCCGAGGGGATAGATACGCAGTATTTT	CATSRSEGIDTQYF
TRBV30	-	-	TRBJ1-2	TGTGCCTGGAGTGCCGACAGTGTTCCATCGAGCTACACCTTC	CAWSADSVPSSYTF
TRBV5-4	-	-	TRBJ2-3	TGTGCCAGCAGCCAGGACCCTACAGATACGCAGTATTTT	CASSQDPTDTQYF
TRBV6-2/TRBV6-3	-	-	TRBJ2-7	TGTGCCAGCAGTCCGGAGGGGGGCAGGGAGCAGTACTTC	CASSPEGGREQYF
TRBV2	once	TRBD1	TRBJ1-2	TGTGCCAGCAGCCTAGGGACAGCTAAAGTATTAGGCTACACCTTC	CASSLGTAKVLGYTF
TRBV18	-	-	TRBJ2-5	TGTGCCAGCTCACCTCGCTTGCAAGAGACCCAGTACTTC	CASSPRLQETQYF
TRBV11-2	-	-	TRBJ1-1	TGTGCCAGCAGCTCCCTTGGGCCTGAAGCTTTCTTT	CASSSLGPEAFF
TRBV6-5	-	TRBD1	TRBJ2-7	TGTGCCAGCACCTTGGACAGGCCCGGGGAGCAGTACTTC	CASTLDRPGEQYF
TRBV5-6	-	-	TRBJ1-2	TGTGCCAGCAGCTTTGGGGGAGCTAACTATGGCTACACCTTC	CASSFGGANYGYTF
TRBV3-1/TRBV3-2	once	-	TRBJ1-5	TGTGCCAGCAGCCAAGGTGTTCAGGGGCAGCCCCAGCATTTT	CASSQGVQGQPQHF
TRBV29-1	-	-	TRBJ2-1	TGCAGCGTTGGGACAGCCTACAATGAGCAGTTCTTC	CSVGTAYNEQFF
TRBV25-1	once	-	TRBJ1-1	TGTGCCAGCACCCCCGGGGGGGCCACTGAAGCTTTCTTT	CASTPGGATEAFF
TRBV9	-	-	TRBJ1-1	TGTGCCAGCAGCGTAGAGGAGGGCGCTCCGGAAGCTTTCTTT	CASSVEEGAPEAFF